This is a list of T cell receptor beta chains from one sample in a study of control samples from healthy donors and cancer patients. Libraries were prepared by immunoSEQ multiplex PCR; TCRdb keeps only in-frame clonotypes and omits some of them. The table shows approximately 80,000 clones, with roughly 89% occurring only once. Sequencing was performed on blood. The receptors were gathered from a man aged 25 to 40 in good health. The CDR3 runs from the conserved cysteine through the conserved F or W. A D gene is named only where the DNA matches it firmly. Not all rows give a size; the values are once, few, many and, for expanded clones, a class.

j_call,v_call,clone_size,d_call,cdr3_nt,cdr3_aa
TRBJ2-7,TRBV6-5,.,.,TGTGACCGACAGAGCTCCTACGAGCAGTACTTC,CDRQSSYEQYF
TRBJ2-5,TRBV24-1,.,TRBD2,TGTGCCACCAGGGGTGCGGGAGAGGAGACCCAGTACTTC,CATRGAGEETQYF
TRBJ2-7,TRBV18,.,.,TGTGCCAGCTCGACCAGGGACTTGATTGAAGGAGAGCAGTACTTC,CASSTRDLIEGEQYF
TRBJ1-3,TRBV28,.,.,TGTGCCAGCAGTACCCCCCAGAGCTCTGGAAACACCATATATTTT,CASSTPQSSGNTIYF
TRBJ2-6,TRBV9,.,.,TGTGCCAGCAGCGTAGATGGAGACTCTGGGGCCAACGTCCTGACTTTC,CASSVDGDSGANVLTF
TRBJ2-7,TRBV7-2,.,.,TGTGCCAGCAGCGAAAGAGGGGGCTACGAGCAGTACTTC,CASSERGGYEQYF
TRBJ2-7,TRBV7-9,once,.,TGTGCCAGCAGCTTCAGGGGCGGCACCTACGAGCAGTACTTC,CASSFRGGTYEQYF
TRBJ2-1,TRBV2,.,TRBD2,TGTGCCAGCAGCAAACGACCACGGGGGACTAGCGACTACAATGAGCAGTTCTTC,CASSKRPRGTSDYNEQFF
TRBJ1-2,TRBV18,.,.,TGTGCCAGTATAGGCCAGGATCGAGATGGCTACACCTTC,CASIGQDRDGYTF
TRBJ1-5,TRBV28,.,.,TGTGCCAGCAGTTTAGGAGGCGGGGATAGCAATCAGCCCCAGCATTTT,CASSLGGGDSNQPQHF
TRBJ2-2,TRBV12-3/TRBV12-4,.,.,TGTGCCAGCAGTTTCAGCGGGGAGCTGTTTTTT,CASSFSGELFF
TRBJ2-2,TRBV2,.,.,TGTGCCAGCAGTGAGAGGGGTACCGGGGAGCTGTTTTTT,CASSERGTGELFF
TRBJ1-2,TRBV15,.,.,TGTGCCACCAGCAGATTCGCACACGGGGGACCTATGATAAATGGCTACACCTTC,CATSRFAHGGPMINGYTF
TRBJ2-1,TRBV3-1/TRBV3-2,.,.,TGTGCCAGCAGCTACGGGACTCTGAATGAGCAGTTCTTC,CASSYGTLNEQFF
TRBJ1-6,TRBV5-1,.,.,TGCGCCAGCAGCTTGGAAAGGGGCGCGGGATCACCCCTCCACTTT,CASSLERGAGSPLHF
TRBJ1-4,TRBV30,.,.,TGTGCCTGGAAATTTGGTAGGGGGGAAGAAAAACTGTTTTTT,CAWKFGRGEEKLFF
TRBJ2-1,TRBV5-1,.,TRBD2,TGCGCCAGCAGCTTGGAACTAGCGATCTCCTACAATGAGCAGTTCTTC,CASSLELAISYNEQFF
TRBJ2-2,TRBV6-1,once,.,TGTGCCAGCAGTGAATACAGCCCTCTCTTTGTCACCGGGGAGCTGTTTTTT,CASSEYSPLFVTGELFF
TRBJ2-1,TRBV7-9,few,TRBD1,TGTGCCAGCAGCCCCCCCCTCCGGGACAGGGGCTCCAATGAGCAGTTCTTC,CASSPPLRDRGSNEQFF
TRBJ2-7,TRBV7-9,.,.,TGTGCCAGCAGCTTGGCTGGTTACTACGAGCAGTACTTC,CASSLAGYYEQYF
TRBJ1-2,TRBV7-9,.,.,TGTGCCAGCAGCTTCGGGCAGTACTATGGCTACACCTTC,CASSFGQYYGYTF
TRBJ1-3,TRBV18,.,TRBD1,TGTGCCAGCTCACCATCCGGGACAGCTGGAAACACCATATATTTT,CASSPSGTAGNTIYF
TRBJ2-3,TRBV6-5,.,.,TGTGCCAGCAGTCCTCAACAGGGATACACAGATACGCAGTATTTT,CASSPQQGYTDTQYF
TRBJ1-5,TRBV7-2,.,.,TGTGCCAGCAGCTTAGCCCTCGGTGAGGGGCAAAATCAGCCCCAGCATTTT,CASSLALGEGQNQPQHF
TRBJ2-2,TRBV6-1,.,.,TGTGCCAGCAGTGAACACGACAGAGGGGAGCTGTTTTTT,CASSEHDRGELFF
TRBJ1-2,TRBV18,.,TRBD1,TGTGCCAGCTCACCACTTCCAACGGACAGGACCTATGGCTACACCTTC,CASSPLPTDRTYGYTF
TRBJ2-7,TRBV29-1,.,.,TGCAGCGTTGAAGTTCAGACAGTAGGCGAGCAGTACTTC,CSVEVQTVGEQYF
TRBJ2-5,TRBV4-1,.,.,TGCGCCAGCAGCCAAGATGGAGGCAGGGCCCAGTACTTC,CASSQDGGRAQYF
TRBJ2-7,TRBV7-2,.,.,TGTGCCAGCAGCTCGAGGGGGGAGATACGGGAAGAGCAGTACTTC,CASSSRGEIREEQYF
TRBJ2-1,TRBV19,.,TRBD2,TGTGCCAGTAGTAGACTAGCGGGGGGATACAATGAGCAGTTCTTC,CASSRLAGGYNEQFF
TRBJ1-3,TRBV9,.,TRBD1,TGTGCCAGCAGCGCAGGGGGCTCTGGAAACACCATATATTTT,CASSAGGSGNTIYF
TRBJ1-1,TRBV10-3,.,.,TGTGCCATCAGTGAGTCTGGGTTCGGGGGCGGCACTGAAGCTTTCTTT,CAISESGFGGGTEAFF
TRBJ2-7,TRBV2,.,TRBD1,TGTGCCAGCATCCGGGACAGGGGCAACGAGCAGTACTTC,CASIRDRGNEQYF
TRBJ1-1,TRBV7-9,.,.,TGTGCCAGCAGCTCCCAGGGTACCACCACTGAAGCTTTCTTT,CASSSQGTTTEAFF
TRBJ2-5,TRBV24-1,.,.,TGTGCCACCAGTGATTTAGGAACTACCCAGTACTTC,CATSDLGTTQYF
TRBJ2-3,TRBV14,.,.,TGTGCCAGCAGCCAACCAGGGGAGCATCTCGACGGGCGCGCAGATACGCAGTATTTT,CASSQPGEHLDGRADTQYF
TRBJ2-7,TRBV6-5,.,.,TGTGCCAGCAGTTACTCGGCAGAGACCTACGAGCAGTACTTC,CASSYSAETYEQYF
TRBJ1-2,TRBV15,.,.,TGTGCCACCAGCAACATAACCGGGACAACGACTAACTATGGCTACACCTTC,CATSNITGTTTNYGYTF
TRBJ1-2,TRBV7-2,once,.,TGTGCCAGCAGCCCGAAAACGGGGGCGAACTATGGCTACACCTTC,CASSPKTGANYGYTF
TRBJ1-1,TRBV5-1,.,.,TGCGCCAGCAGCCCCACCCCGGTCCGTCTCAACACTGAAGCTTTCTTT,CASSPTPVRLNTEAFF
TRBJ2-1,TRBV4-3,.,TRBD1,TGCGCCAGCAGCCAAGACAGAGGGACAGGGAGGCACAATGAGCAGTTCTTC,CASSQDRGTGRHNEQFF
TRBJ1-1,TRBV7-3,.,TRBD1,TGTGCCAGCAGCCGCGGACAGGCGAACCTGAACACTGAAGCTTTCTTT,CASSRGQANLNTEAFF
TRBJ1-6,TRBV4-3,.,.,TGCGCCAGCAGCCAAGATGGGTCAGGCAATTCACCCCTCCACTTT,CASSQDGSGNSPLHF
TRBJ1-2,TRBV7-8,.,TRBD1,TGTGCCAGCAGCTTAGCGCCGACAGGGGGGTATGGCTACACCTTC,CASSLAPTGGYGYTF
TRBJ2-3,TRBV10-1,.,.,TGCGCCAGCAGTGAGTTGGGGGCTACGCAGTATTTT,CASSELGATQYF
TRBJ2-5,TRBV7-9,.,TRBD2,TGTGCCAGCAGCTTAGGAACTAGCGGGAGAGAGACCCAGTACTTC,CASSLGTSGRETQYF
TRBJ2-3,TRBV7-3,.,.,TGTGCCAGCAGCAAAAGGACACTCACAGATACGCAGTATTTT,CASSKRTLTDTQYF
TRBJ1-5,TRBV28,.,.,TGTGCCAGCAGTTTAAGGGGGTCCTGGAATCAGCCCCAGCATTTT,CASSLRGSWNQPQHF